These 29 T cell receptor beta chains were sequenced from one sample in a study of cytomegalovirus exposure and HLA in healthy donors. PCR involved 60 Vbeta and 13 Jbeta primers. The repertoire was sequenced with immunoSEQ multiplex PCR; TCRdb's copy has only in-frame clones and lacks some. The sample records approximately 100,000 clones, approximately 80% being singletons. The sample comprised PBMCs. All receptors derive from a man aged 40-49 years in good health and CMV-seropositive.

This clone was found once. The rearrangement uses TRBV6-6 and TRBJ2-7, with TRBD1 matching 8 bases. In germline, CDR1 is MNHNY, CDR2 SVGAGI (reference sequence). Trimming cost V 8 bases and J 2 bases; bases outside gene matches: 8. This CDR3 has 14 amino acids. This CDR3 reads CASVTAGGAYEQYF. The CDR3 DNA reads TGTGCCAGCGTGACGGCAGGGGGCGCCTACGAGCAGTACTTC.

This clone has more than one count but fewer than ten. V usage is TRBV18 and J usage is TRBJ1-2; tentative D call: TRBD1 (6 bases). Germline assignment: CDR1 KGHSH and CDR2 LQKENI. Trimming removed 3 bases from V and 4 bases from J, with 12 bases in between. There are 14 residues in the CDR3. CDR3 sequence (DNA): TGTGCCAGCTCACCGCGGCAGGGGACCTATGGCTACACCTTC. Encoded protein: CASSPRQGTYGYTF.

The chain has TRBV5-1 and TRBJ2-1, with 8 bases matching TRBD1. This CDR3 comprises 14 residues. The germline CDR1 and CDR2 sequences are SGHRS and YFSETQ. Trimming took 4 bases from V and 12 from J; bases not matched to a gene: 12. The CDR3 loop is CASSPDGQGRRQFF. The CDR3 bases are TGCGCCAGCAGCCCTGACGGACAGGGTAGGCGGCAGTTCTTC.

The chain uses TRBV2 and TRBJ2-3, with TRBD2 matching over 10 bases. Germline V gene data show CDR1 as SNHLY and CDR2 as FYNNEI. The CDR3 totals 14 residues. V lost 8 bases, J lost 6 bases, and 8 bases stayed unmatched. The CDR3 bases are TGTGCCAGCCTCCGACTAGCGGGCGGGGATACGCAGTATTTT. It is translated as CASLRLAGGDTQYF.

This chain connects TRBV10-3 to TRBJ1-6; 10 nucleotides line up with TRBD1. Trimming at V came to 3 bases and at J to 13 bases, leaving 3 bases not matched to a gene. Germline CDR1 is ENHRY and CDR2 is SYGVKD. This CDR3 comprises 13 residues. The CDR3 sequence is CAISDPDRGPLHF. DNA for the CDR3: TGTGCCATCAGTGACCCGGACAGGGGGCCCCTCCACTTT.

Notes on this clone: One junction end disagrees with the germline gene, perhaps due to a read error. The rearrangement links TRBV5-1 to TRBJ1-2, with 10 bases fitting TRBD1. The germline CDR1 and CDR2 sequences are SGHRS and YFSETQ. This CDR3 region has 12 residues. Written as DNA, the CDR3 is TGCGCCAGCAGCTACGGACAGGGGGGAAGTCTCTTC. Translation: CASSYGQGGSLF.

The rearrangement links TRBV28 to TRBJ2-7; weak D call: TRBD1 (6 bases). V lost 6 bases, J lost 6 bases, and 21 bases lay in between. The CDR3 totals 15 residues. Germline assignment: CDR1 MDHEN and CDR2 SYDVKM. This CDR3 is CASRPTGTRSSEQYF. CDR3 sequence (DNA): TGTGCCAGCAGACCTACCGGGACAAGGTCGTCCGAGCAGTACTTC. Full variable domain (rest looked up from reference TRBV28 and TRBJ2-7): DVKVTQSSRYLVKRTGEKVFLECVQDMDHENMFWYRQDPGLGLRLIYFSYDVKMKEKGDIPEGYSVSREKKERFSLILESASTNQTSMYLCASRPTGTRSSEQYFGPGTRLTVT.

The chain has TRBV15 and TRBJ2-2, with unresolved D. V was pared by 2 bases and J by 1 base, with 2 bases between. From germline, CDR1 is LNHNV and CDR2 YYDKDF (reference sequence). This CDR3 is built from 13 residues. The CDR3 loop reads CATSRQNTGELFF. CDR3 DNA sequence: TGTGCCACCAGCAGACAGAACACCGGGGAGCTGTTTTTT.

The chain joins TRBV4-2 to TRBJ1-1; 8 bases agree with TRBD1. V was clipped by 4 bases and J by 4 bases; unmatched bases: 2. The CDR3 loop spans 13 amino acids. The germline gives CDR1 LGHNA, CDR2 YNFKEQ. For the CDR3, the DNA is TGTGCCAGCAGCCTCGACAGGGGCACTGAAGCTTTCTTT. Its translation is CASSLDRGTEAFF.

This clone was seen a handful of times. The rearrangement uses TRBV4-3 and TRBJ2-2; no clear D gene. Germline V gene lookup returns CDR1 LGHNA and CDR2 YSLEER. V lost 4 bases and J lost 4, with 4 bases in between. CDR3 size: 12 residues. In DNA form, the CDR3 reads TGCGCCAGCAGCCCTACCACCGGGGAGCTGTTTTTT. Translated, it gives CASSPTTGELFF.

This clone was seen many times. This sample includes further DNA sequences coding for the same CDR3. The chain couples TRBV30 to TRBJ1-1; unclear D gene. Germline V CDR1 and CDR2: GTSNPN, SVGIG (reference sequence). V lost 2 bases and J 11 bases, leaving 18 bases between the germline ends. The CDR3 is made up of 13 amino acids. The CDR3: CAWSLGEARGAFF. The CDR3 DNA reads TGTGCCTGGAGTCTAGGTGAGGCCCGGGGTGCTTTCTTT.

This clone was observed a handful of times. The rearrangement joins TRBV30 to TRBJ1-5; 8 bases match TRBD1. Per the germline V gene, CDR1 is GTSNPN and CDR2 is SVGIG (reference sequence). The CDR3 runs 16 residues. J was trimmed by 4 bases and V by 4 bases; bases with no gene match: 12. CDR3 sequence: CAWTFYRDRRNQPQHF. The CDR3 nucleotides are TGTGCCTGGACCTTCTACCGGGACAGGAGGAATCAGCCCCAGCATTTT.

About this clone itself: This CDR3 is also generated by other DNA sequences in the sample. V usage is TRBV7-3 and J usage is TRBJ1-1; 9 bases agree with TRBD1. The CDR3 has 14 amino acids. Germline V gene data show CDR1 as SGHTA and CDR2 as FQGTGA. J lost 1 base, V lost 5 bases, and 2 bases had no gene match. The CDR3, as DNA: TGTGCCAGCAGCCCGGGACAGGGGAACACTGAAGCTTTCTTT. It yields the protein CASSPGQGNTEAFF.

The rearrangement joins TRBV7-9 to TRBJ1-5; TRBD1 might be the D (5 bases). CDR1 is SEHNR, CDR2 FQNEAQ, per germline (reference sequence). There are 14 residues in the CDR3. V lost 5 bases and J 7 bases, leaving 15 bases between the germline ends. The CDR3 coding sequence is TGTGCCAGCAGCCTAGATCAGGGACTACAGCCCCAGCATTTT. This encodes CASSLDQGLQPQHF. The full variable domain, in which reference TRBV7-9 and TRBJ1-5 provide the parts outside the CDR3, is DTGVSQNPRHKITKRGQNVTFRCDPISEHNRLYWYRQTLGQGPEFLTYFQNEAQLEKSRLLSDRFSAERPKGSFSTLEIQRTEQGDSAMYLCASSLDQGLQPQHFGDGTRLSIL.

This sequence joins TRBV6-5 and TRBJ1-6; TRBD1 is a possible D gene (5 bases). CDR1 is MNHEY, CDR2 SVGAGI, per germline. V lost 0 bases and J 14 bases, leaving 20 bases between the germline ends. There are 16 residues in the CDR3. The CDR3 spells CASSYSKSTGYLALHF. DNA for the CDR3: TGTGCCAGCAGTTACTCGAAGAGTACAGGTTATTTGGCCCTCCACTTT.

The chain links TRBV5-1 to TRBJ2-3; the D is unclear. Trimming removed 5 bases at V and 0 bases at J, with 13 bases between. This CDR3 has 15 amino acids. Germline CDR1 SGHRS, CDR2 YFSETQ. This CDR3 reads CASRTSRLSTDTQYF. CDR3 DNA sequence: TGCGCCAGCAGAACATCCAGACTTAGCACAGATACGCAGTATTTT.

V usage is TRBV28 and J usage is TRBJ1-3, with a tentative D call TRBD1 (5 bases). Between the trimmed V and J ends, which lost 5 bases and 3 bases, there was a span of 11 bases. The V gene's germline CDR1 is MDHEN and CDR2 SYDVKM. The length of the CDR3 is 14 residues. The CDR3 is CASSPRTLGNTIYF. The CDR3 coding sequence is TGTGCCAGCAGTCCTAGGACACTTGGAAACACCATATATTTT.

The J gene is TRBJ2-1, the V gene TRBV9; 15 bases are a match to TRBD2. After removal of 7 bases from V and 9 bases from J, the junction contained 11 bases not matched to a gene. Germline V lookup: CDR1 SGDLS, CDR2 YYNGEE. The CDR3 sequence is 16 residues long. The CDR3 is CASARGLAGGPVEQFF. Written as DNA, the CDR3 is TGTGCCAGCGCGCGCGGACTAGCGGGGGGGCCGGTTGAGCAGTTCTTC.

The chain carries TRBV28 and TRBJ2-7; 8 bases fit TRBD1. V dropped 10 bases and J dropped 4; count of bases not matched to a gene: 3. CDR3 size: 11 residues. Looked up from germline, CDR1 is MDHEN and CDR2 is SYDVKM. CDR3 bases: TGTGCCACCCAGGGGGCGTACGAGCAGTACTTC. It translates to CATQGAYEQYF. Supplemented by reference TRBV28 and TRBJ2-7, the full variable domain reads DVKVTQSSRYLVKRTGEKVFLECVQDMDHENMFWYRQDPGLGLRLIYFSYDVKMKEKGDIPEGYSVSREKKERFSLILESASTNQTSMYLCATQGAYEQYFGPGTRLTVT.

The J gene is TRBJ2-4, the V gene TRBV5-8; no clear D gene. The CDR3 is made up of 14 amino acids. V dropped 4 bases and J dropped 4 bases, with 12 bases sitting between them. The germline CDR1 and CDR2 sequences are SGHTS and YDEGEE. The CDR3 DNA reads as TGTGCCAGCAGCCCCTTTGGGCCTAAAAACATTCAGTACTTC. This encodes CASSPFGPKNIQYF. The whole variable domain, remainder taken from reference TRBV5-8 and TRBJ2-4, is EAGVTQSPTHLIKTRGQQATLRCSPISGHTSVYWYQQALGLGLQFLLWYDEGEERNRGNFPPRFSGRQFPNYSSELNVNALELEDSALYLCASSPFGPKNIQYFGAGTRLSVL.

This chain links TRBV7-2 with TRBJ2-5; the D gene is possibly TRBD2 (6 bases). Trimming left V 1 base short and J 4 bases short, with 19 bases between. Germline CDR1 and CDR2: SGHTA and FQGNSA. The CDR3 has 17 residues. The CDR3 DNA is TGTGCCAGCAGCTTAGAGGGGCTAGCGCGGATAGGAGAGACCCAGTACTTC. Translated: CASSLEGLARIGETQYF.

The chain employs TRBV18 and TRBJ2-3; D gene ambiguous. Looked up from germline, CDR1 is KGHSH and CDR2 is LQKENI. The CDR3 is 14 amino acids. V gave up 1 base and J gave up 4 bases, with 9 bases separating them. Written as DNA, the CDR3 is TGTGCCAGCTCACCACAGATCGGTTCAGATACGCAGTATTTT. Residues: CASSPQIGSDTQYF.

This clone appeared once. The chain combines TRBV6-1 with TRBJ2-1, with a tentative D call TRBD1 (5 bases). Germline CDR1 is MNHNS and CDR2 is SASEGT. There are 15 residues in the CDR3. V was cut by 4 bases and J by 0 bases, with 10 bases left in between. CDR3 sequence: CASSVTGYSYNEQFF. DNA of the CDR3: TGTGCCAGCAGTGTCACAGGATACTCCTACAATGAGCAGTTCTTC.

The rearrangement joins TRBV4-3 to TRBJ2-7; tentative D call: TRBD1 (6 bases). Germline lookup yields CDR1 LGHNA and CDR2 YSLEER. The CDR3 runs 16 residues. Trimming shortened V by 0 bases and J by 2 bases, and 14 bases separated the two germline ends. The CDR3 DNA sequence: TGCGCCAGCAGCCAAGAAGTCGATCCAGGGGCCTACGAGCAGTACTTC. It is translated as CASSQEVDPGAYEQYF.

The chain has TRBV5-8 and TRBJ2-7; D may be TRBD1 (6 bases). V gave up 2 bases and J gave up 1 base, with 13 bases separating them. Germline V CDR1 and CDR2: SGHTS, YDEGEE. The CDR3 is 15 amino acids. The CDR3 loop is CASSFRVQGSYEQYF. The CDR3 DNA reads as TGTGCCAGCAGCTTTCGTGTACAGGGTTCCTACGAGCAGTACTTC.

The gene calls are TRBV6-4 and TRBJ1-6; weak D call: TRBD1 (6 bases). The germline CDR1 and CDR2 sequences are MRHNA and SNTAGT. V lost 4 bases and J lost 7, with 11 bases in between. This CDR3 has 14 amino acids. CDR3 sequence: CASSAGTRNSPLHF. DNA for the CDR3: TGTGCCAGCAGTGCCGGGACAAGGAATTCACCCCTCCACTTT.

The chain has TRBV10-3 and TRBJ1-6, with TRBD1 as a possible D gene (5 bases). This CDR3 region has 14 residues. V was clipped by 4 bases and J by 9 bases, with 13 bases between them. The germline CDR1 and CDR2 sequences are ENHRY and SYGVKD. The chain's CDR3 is CAISGGEQRSPLHF. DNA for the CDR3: TGTGCCATCAGTGGGGGGGAGCAACGTTCACCCCTCCACTTT.

The CDR3, as DNA: TGTGCCAGCAGTCCTTCCGGGACACCTAAAAGCACAGATACGCAGTATTTT. Amino acids: CASSPSGTPKSTDTQYF. The chain employs TRBV28 and TRBJ2-3; tentative D call: TRBD1 (6 bases). The V end lost 5 bases, the J end lost 0 bases, and 18 bases lay between the germline ends. Germline lookup yields CDR1 MDHEN and CDR2 SYDVKM. CDR3 length: 17 amino acids.

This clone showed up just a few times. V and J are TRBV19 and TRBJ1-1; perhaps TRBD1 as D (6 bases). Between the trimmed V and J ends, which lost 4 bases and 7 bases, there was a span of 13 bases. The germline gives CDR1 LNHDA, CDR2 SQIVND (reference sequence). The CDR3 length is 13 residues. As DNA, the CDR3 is TGTGCCAGTAGTAACAGGGATCTGAGTGAAGCTTTCTTT. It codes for CASSNRDLSEAFF.